What follows describes a single T cell receptor beta chain. The sample is drawn from a study of T cells in Graves' hyperthyroidism and ophthalmopathy. Study information: Any treatment followed the collection of peripheral blood at initial diagnosis.

TCR beta CDR3 region amplification was performed from RNA transcripts. HTBI primers were the set used in a first-round RT-PCR of the TCR CDR3. MiXCR was run by TCRdb on the multiplex PCR reads, yielding one entry per CDR3 protein. The sample has about 600,000 distinct CDR3 sequences; about 14% are singletons. Duration under 3 months, a NOSPECS grade of at least 4, and a Clinical Activity Score of at least 3 characterized the ophthalmopathy patients. Exclusion of patients followed from uncontrolled infection, other autoimmune disease, pregnancy or lactation. The CDR3 is 14 amino acids. Trimming took off 6 bases at V and 0 bases at J, with 9 bases between the two ends. Per germline, CDR1 LNHDA and CDR2 SQIVND (reference sequence).

V gene TRBV19 combines with J gene TRBJ2-1; perhaps TRBD2 as D (5 bases). The TCR was taken from a woman under 30 with Graves' ophthalmopathy. Sequenced: blood. In nucleotides, the CDR3 is TGTGCCAGTAGGCCGGGAAGCTCCTACAATGAGCAGTTCTTC. Translated: CASRPGSSYNEQFF.